These 10 T cell receptor beta chains were all obtained from the same sample, sequenced in a study of human T cells and chemical hapten exposure. TCRdb redid the calling of the RACE reads with MiXCR, one entry per CDR3 protein. Of tens of thousands of distinct CDR3 sequences listed, 25% to 40% are singletons. Described time point: patch test 1, 2 weeks after DPC sensitization. Treatment given: therapeutic diphenylcyclopropenone sensitization with weekly scalp DPC. The material sequenced was whole blood, taken in connection with sensitization to the hapten diphenylcyclopropenone (DPC). The receptors shown here come from a man aged 35-49 years with alopecia areata. Some clones in this sample may be carry-over from other donors' samples.

The table lists this clonotype with a few counts. V usage is TRBV28 and J usage is TRBJ2-1; TRBD2 agrees at 14 bases. The CDR3 covers 15 residues. CDR1 and CDR2 from the germline V gene are MDHEN and SYDVKM. The V and J ends lost 6 bases and 8 bases, in that order; junction bases with no gene match: 6. The CDR3 nucleotides read TGTGCCAGCAGATCCGGGACTAGCGGGAGAGATGAGCAGTTCTTC. Residues: CASRSGTSGRDEQFF.

The chain joins TRBV5-4 to TRBJ2-7, with D possibly being TRBD2 (6 bases). CDR1 SGHNT and CDR2 YYREEE come from the germline V gene (reference sequence). The length of the CDR3 is 13 residues. Between the trimmed V and J ends, which lost 4 bases and 2 bases, there was a span of 10 bases. The CDR3 sequence: CASSLGLTYEQYF. The CDR3 nucleotides read TGTGCCAGCAGCCTCGGACTAACCTACGAGCAGTACTTC.

The V gene is TRBV7-9, the J gene TRBJ1-1; D is uncertain. V dropped 5 bases and J dropped 7 bases, with 5 bases sitting between them. Per germline, CDR1 SEHNR and CDR2 FQNEAQ (reference sequence). The CDR3 runs to 10 residues. CDR3 nucleotide sequence: TGTGCCAGCAGCCTGATTGAAGCTTTCTTT. This encodes CASSLIEAFF.

This clonotype was seen a handful of times. The DNA for the CDR3 is TGCGCCAGCAGCGTGAGGGATTTGGCCTACGAGCAGTACTTC. Translating gives CASSVRDLAYEQYF. The chain carries TRBV5-1 and TRBJ2-7, with a possible D match to TRBD2 (5 bases). The germline V gene encodes CDR1 SGHRS and CDR2 YFSETQ. The CDR3 has 14 residues. The V end lost 4 bases, the J end lost 2 bases, and 13 bases lay between the germline ends.

The rearrangement links TRBV6-5 to TRBJ1-6; no reliable D call. This CDR3 spans 13 amino acids. Per germline, CDR1 MNHEY and CDR2 SVGAGI. The germline V and J ends were trimmed by 5 bases and 10 bases, with 12 bases remaining between them. CDR3 DNA sequence: TGTGCCAGCAGTCGAACGGAGTCCTCACCCCTCCACTTT. This encodes CASSRTESSPLHF.

The chain is built from TRBV20-1 and TRBJ1-5; 9 bases line up with TRBD1. The length of the CDR3 is 15 residues. V lost 2 bases, J lost 6 bases, and 8 bases stayed unmatched. Germline CDR1 is DFQATT and CDR2 is SNEGSKA (reference sequence). The CDR3 region has the DNA TGCAGTGCTAGAAACAGGGGGCGAGGAGGTCAGCCCCAGCATTTT. Protein sequence: CSARNRGRGGQPQHF.

The J gene is TRBJ2-1, the V gene TRBV19; D is ambiguous. V lost 9 bases to trimming and J lost 3 bases, with 18 bases between them. The CDR3 is made up of 15 amino acids. The germline V gene encodes CDR1 LNHDA and CDR2 SQIVND (reference sequence). This CDR3 is CASRDGRSVYNEQFF. The CDR3 DNA reads as TGTGCCAGCCGAGACGGGCGAAGTGTCTACAATGAGCAGTTCTTC.

The chain combines TRBV7-2 with TRBJ2-4, with D perhaps TRBD1 or TRBD2 (5 bases each). Germline V gives CDR1 SGHTA, CDR2 FQGNSA. The CDR3 covers 18 residues. Trimming pared 5 bases from V and 5 bases from J, leaving 25 bases between. The CDR3 is CASSAPVHTPRDENIQYF. CDR3 coding DNA: TGTGCCAGCAGCGCACCGGTGCATACTCCGAGGGACGAAAACATTCAGTACTTC.

V and J are TRBV12-3 or TRBV12-4 and TRBJ2-1, with 8 bases that match TRBD2. V dropped 6 bases and J dropped 7; count of bases not matched to a gene: 11. This CDR3 has 15 residues. CDR3 region: CASSTSGRGGNEQFF. CDR3 nucleotide sequence: TGTGCCAGCAGCACGAGCGGGAGAGGGGGGAATGAGCAGTTCTTC.

The chain combines TRBV11-2 with TRBJ2-2, with D perhaps assigned TRBD1 or TRBD2 (6 bases each). Between the trimmed V and J ends, which lost 0 bases and 6 bases, there was a span of 8 bases. The CDR3 consists of 14 residues. Germline lookup yields CDR1 SGHAT and CDR2 FQNNGV. CDR3 in DNA: TGTGCCAGCAGCTTAGATAGGGGGGCCGGGGAGCTGTTTTTT. This translates into CASSLDRGAGELFF.